The clone carrying this TCR beta chain was seen just once. Authors' analysis steps: It was from reference gene primer amplification that nucleated cell counts were estimated. The table came from immunoSEQ multiplex PCR; TCRdb's copy has only in-frame clones and leaves some out. V, J and clone size were drawn from that table, and D and trimming were deduced from the DNA. The sample contains about 140,000 clones, around nine tenths of which appear only once. This sample was taken from a study of blood T cell repertoires in COVID-19. This CDR3 contains 15 residues. CDR1 MNHEY and CDR2 SVGAGI come from the germline V gene. The junction had 0 bases not matched to a gene; V was cut back by 0 bases and J by 9 bases.

Sequenced material: peripheral blood. This clonotype originated in a woman aged 40-49 years with acute or convalescent COVID-19. The chain couples TRBV6-5 to TRBJ1-6; 12 positions match TRBD1. CDR3 sequence: CASSYSGQGASPLHF. The DNA for the CDR3 is TGTGCCAGCAGTTACTCGGGACAGGGGGCTTCACCCCTCCACTTT.